This TCR beta chain was recovered during a study of shared clonotypes between healthy human individuals. Some clones are missing from TCRdb's copy, which holds only in-frame ones; the method was immunoSEQ multiplex PCR. The sample carries about 1.1 million clones, around three quarters recorded once. Germline CDR1 SGHAT, CDR2 FQNNGV. CDR3 length: 14 amino acids. Trimming took off 4 bases at V and 2 bases at J, with 8 bases between the two ends. This clone came up once. What it binds is unknown. This clone may be a read error of a much larger clone one base away. Other DNA sequences from this sample encode an identical CDR3 as well. General observations from the study: Memory subsets generally showed lower estimated richness than naive subsets. Several donors shared about 4.5% of their naive CD4 clonotypes. Clonotypes shared by all four donors outscored non-shared clonotypes in generation probability.

The source of this sequence is a man aged 18 to 30 in good health. Some clones in this sample may be carry-over from other donors' samples. The sample comprised memory CD4+ T cells from PBMCs. Specified subset: CD45RA-negative fraction. The rearrangement links TRBV11-2 to TRBJ2-2; weak D call: TRBD2 (6 bases). CDR3 sequence: CASSSGLNTGELFF. DNA of the CDR3: TGTGCCAGCAGCTCGGGACTCAACACCGGGGAGCTGTTTTTT. Filled out from reference TRBV11-2 and TRBJ2-2, the complete variable domain reads EAGVAQSPRYKIIEKRQSVAFWCNPISGHATLYWYQQILGQGPKLLIQFQNNGVVDDSQLPKDRFSAERLKGVDSTLKIQPAKLEDSAVYLCASSSGLNTGELFFGEGSRLTVL.